The sequence of this TCR beta chain was determined in a study of cytotoxic CD8 clonotypes in ibrutinib-treated CLL. The overall study: Specimens for response were gathered following a median around eleven months of therapy, spanning 6 to 36.

The repertoire was sequenced with immunoSEQ multiplex PCR; TCRdb's copy has only in-frame clones and lacks some. Of some 310,000 clones listed, more than 65% were seen once; the top ten hold 6.5% to 8.5%. This CDR3 has 13 residues. Trimming removed 6 bases at V and 3 bases at J, with 12 bases between. Germline loops: CDR1 MDHEN, CDR2 SYDVKM. The V call is TRBV28, the J call TRBJ2-7, with a possible D match to TRBD1 (6 bases). Sequenced material: PBMCs, taken before ibrutinib treatment. The TCR originated in a human donor with chronic lymphocytic leukemia. This CDR3 is CASRSSTGYEQYF. The CDR3, as DNA: TGTGCCAGCAGGAGTTCGACAGGCTACGAGCAGTACTTC.